This TCR beta chain was sequenced in a study of monozygotic twins with inflammatory bowel disease. TCRdb reprocessed the 5' RACE reads and stores each CDR3 protein as one record, lacking DNA. This sample contains tens of thousands of distinct CDR3 sequences. Germline V CDR1 and CDR2: LGHDT, YNNKEL (reference sequence). This CDR3 has 17 amino acids. The sample consisted of blood. This chain links TRBV3-1 with TRBJ2-7; TCRdb returns TRBD1, unconfirmable since there is no DNA. This TCR was sampled from a human donor with ulcerative colitis or Crohn's disease, or a healthy co-twin of an affected twin (not recorded which). The CDR3 loop reads CASSQGYWDRNSYEQYF.